This T cell receptor beta chain was recorded in a study of blood T cell repertoires in COVID-19. Across the study: The United States, Italy and Spain supplied acute and convalescent COVID-19 samples. T cells, B-cell-depleted T cells, or PBMCs supplied cDNA or gDNA.

CDR1 is SSHAT, CDR2 FNYEAQ, per germline (reference sequence). The V gene lost 5 bases and the J gene lost 0 bases, with 13 bases spanning the gap. CDR3 length: 15 amino acids. How the authors handled the data: Estimates of nucleated cell counts were drawn from the amplification of reference gene primers. Repertoires were generated with immunoSEQ multiplex PCR, while TCRdb's copy carries only in-frame clones and drops some. The V and J calls and clone size were taken over from that table, and D and trimming were inferred from the DNA. The table includes about 210,000 clones, 84% detected once. The sequenced material came from peripheral blood. This chain links TRBV7-7 with TRBJ2-5, with TRBD1 as a possible D gene (6 bases). The receptor comes from a woman aged 45 to 65 with active or convalescent COVID-19. The DNA for the CDR3 is TGTGCCAGCAGCCCTTCCCACAGGGACCAAGAGACCCAGTACTTC. It encodes CASSPSHRDQETQYF. The entire variable domain, with the rest obtained from reference TRBV7-7 and TRBJ2-5, is as follows: GAGVSQSPRYKVTKRGQDVTLRCDPISSHATLYWYQQALGQGPEFLTYFNYEAQPDKSGLPSDRFSAERPEGSISTLTIQRTEQRDSAMYRCASSPSHRDQETQYFGPGTRLLVL.